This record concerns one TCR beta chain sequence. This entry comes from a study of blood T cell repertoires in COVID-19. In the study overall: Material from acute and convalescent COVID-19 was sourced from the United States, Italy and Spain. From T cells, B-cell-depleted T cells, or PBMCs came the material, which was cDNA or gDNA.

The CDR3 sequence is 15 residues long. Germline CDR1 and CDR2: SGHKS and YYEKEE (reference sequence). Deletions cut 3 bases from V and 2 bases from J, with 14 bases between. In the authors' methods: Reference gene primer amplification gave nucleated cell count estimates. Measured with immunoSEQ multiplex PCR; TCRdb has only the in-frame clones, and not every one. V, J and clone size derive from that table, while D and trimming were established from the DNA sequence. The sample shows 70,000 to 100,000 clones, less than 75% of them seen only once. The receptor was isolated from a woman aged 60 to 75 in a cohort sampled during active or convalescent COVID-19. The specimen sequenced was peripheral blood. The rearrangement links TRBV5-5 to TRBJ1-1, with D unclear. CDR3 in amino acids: CASSWPTGINTEAFF. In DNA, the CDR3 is TGTGCCAGCAGCTGGCCAACGGGTATTAACACTGAAGCTTTCTTT. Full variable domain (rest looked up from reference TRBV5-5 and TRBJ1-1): DAGVTQSPTHLIKTRGQQVTLRCSPISGHKSVSWYQQVLGQGPQFIFQYYEKEERGRGNFPDRFSARQFPNYSSELNVNALLLGDSALYLCASSWPTGINTEAFFGQGTRLTVV.